This T cell receptor beta chain was sequenced for a study of quantifying T cell responses using KT2 cells (dated by TCRdb to 2016 to 2017). With respect to the entire study: RNA was DNase-treated and reverse transcribed with TCR alpha and beta constant-region primers, mostly using SuperScript III. PCR2 was run as a SYBR Green qPCR and stopped at a predetermined fluorescence threshold to avoid over-amplification. The efficiency of the T4 ligation step under optimum conditions was estimated to be above 8%. Summary of the overall study and its limitations: No side-by-side comparison of the pipeline with other TCR sequencing techniques was included in the study. KT2 sequences were detected down to the lowest spike-in tested, about one KT2 cell per 100,000 PBMC. Saturation in the detection of KT2 sequences was observed at very high KT2 spike-in numbers. The numbers of KT2 alpha and beta sequences increased linearly with the number of input KT2 cells across several orders of magnitude.

The library was generated by UMI-ligation and nested PCR. T4 RNA ligase 1 was used to ligate a single-stranded oligonucleotide containing the Illumina SP2 sequence and a UMI to the 3' end of the cDNA. PCR1 used approximately 4 cycles (98 degrees C 15 s, 69 degrees C 30 s, 72 degrees C 40 s), and the beta primer was an equimolar mix of RC1.1 and RC1.2 that covered TRBC1 and TRBC2. Starting at PCR2, the TCR alpha and beta chains were handled separately, and sample indices and Illumina adaptors were added. The UMI was composed of 12 random nucleotides, arranged as two hexamers separated by a spacer, and was positioned after an 8-base spacer. Libraries were sequenced on an Illumina MiSeq with v2 2x251 paired-end chemistry, typically roughly twelve samples per run. To increase diversity, 5-7% PhiX DNA was added to each sequencing library. The authors' analysis ran thus. bcl2fastq converted raw reads to FASTQ, and Demultiplexor demultiplexed the reads by dual indices. V and J genes were assigned by Decombinator through tag matching that permitted a single base-pair mismatch. Collapsinator used UMIs to correct both sequencing errors and frequency errors arising from PCR heterogeneity. Decombinator identifiers were converted to nucleotide sequence by CDR3Translator, the sequences were translated to amino acids, and CDR3 was extracted using C- and N-terminal motifs. Each distinct KT2 TCR was counted as a cluster of KT2 sequences sharing one unique molecular identifier. TCRdb's own reprocessing of the public reads used fastp at Q25 and MiXCR and kept productive beta chains. Merged by CDR3 protein, the rows form single entries marked with the most common genes and DNA. These V and J calls derive from TCRdb rather than the authors' analysis. The table for this sample lists fewer than 50,000 distinct CDR3 sequences; about 15% of them were counted only once. 43% of the sample lies in the top ten.

This clonotype was counted a few times. Which antigen it targets is not known. Per-nucleotide qualities are absent, and no much larger clonotype sits a single base away. To test the sensitivity and accuracy of the pipeline, known numbers of KT2, a T cell clone whose TCR had already been sequenced, were spiked into unfractionated PBMC. A range of KT2-to-PBMC ratios was set up by mixing KT2 cells into a fixed number of PBMC. Cut back by 4 bases and 5 bases, the V and J ends lie 15 bases apart. CDR1 LGHDT and CDR2 YNNKEL were looked up in the germline V gene (reference sequence). CDR3 length: 15 amino acids, cysteine to phenylalanine. Only the CDR3 region is kept as DNA, spanning 45 bases read in frame from base 1.

The chain is assembled from TRBV3-1 and TRBJ2-1; tentative D gene TRBD2, with 6 bases matching. The source of this sequence is a human donor. Sequenced: PBMCs spiked with cells of the T cell clone KT2. At the DNA level, the sequence is TGTGCCAGCAGCCTTGCGGGATTCAGTCACAATGAGCAGTTCTTC. Its amino acids are CASSLAGFSHNEQFF.